Sequencing of this T cell receptor beta chain was carried out in a study of blood T cells in healthy people across ages. A second PCR, run for about 6 to 11 cycles, used a sample-barcoded 5' primer plus a J-beta primer mix. TCRdb re-called the 5' RACE reads through MiXCR, storing one row per CDR3 protein. The data contain roughly 800,000 distinct CDR3 sequences, 25% of them singletons. From germline, CDR1 is SNHLY and CDR2 FYNNEI. CDR3 length: 13 residues. Trimming took 7 bases from V and 6 from J; bases not matched to a gene: 5. Study-wide results and caveats: It was not possible, with unsorted PBMCs, to conclusively compare naive and antigen-experienced cells.

This clonotype was detected only once. Its antigen is unknown. The sample was also reused in another study, on T cells of mothers and their children. As reported in that work: Slightly, though not significantly, more overlap was seen in related than in unrelated mother-child pairs.

This chain joins TRBV2 and TRBJ1-2, with TRBD1 identical over 10 bases. What was sequenced was blood. The source is a boy between 10 and 17 years old in good health. CDR3 residues: CASIGQGVNGYTF. Written as DNA, the CDR3 is TGTGCCAGCATAGGACAGGGGGTCAATGGCTACACCTTC. The whole variable domain, remainder taken from reference TRBV2 and TRBJ1-2, is EPEVTQTPSHQVTQMGQEVILRCVPISNHLYFYWYRQILGQKVEFLVSFYNNEISEKSEIFDDQFSVERPDGSNFTLKIRSTKLEDSAMYFCASIGQGVNGYTFGSGTRLTVV.